This T cell receptor (beta chain) was sequenced during a study of OX40 agonist ivuxolimab in advanced cancers. Study details: Patients were treated with intravenous ivuxolimab, dosed at 0.01 to 10 mg/kg and infused every 2 weeks.

Regarding the study as a whole: Clones of CD4+ and CD8+ blood T cells grew by week 6 at doses of 0.1 to 3.0 mg/kg. Antigen specificity of clonally expanded peripheral T cells was not established.

Assay: immunoSEQ multiplex PCR; the TCRdb copy retains only in-frame clones and omits some. The sample gives about 24,000 clones, around four fifths of which show up once; approximately 1.5% is in the top ten. This clone was picked up a small number of times. Its cognate antigen is unknown. Germline trimming cut 10 bases from V and 0 bases from J; bases unmatched to any gene: 8. Germline CDR1 and CDR2: ENHRY and SYGVKD. The CDR3 spans 14 residues. The origin of this receptor is an adult with an advanced solid tumor such as melanoma, head and neck, liver or kidney cancer. The chain has TRBV10-3 and TRBJ2-7; TRBD1 aligns across 8 bases. The material was CD4+ or CD8+ T cells sorted from blood, obtained in a trial of the OX40 agonist ivuxolimab. The CDR3 DNA follows: TGTGCCACCCACCGGGACAGGACCTCCTACGAGCAGTACTTC. It translates to CATHRDRTSYEQYF.